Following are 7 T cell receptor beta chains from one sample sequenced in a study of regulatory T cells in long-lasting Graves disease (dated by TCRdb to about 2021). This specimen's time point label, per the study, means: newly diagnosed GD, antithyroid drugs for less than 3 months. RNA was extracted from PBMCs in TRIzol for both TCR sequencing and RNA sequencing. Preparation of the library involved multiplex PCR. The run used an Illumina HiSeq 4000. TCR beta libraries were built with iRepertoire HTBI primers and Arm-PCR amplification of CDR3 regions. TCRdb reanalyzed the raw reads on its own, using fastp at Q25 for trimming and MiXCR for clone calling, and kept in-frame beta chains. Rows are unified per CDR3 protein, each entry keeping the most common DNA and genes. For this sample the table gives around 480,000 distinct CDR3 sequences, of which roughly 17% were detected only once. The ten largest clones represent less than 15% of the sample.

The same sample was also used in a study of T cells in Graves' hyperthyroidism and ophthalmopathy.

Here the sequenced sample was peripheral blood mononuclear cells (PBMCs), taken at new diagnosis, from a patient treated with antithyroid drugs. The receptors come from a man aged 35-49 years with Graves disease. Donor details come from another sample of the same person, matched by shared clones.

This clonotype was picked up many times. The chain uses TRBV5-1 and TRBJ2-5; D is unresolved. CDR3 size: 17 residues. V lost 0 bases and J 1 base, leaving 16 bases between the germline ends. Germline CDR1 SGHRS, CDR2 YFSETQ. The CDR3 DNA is TGCGCCAGCAGCTTGGTGGCAGACGGCTTCCTCCAAGAGACCCAGTACTTC. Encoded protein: CASSLVADGFLQETQYF.

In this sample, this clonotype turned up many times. The CDR3 is CASTPSGLGNEQFF. CDR3 nucleotides: TGTGCCAGCACTCCTAGCGGGCTGGGAAATGAGCAGTTCTTC. The chain is built from TRBV2 and TRBJ2-1; 8 nucleotides agree with TRBD2. The V segment lost 7 bases and the J segment 7 bases; nucleotides outside the gene matches: 9. The germline CDR1 and CDR2 sequences are SNHLY and FYNNEI. The CDR3 runs 14 residues. The complete variable domain, with remaining parts taken from reference TRBV2 and TRBJ2-1, reads EPEVTQTPSHQVTQMGQEVILRCVPISNHLYFYWYRQILGQKVEFLVSFYNNEISEKSEIFDDQFSVERPDGSNFTLKIRSTKLEDSAMYFCASTPSGLGNEQFFGPGTRLTVL.

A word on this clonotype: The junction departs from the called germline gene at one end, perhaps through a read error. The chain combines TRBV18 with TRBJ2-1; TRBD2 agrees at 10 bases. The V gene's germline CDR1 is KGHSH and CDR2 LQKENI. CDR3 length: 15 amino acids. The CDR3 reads CASPPSSGSQREQFF. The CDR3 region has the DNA TGTGCCAGCCCACCCTCTAGCGGGAGCCAACGGGAGCAGTTCTTC.

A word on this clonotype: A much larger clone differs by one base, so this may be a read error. The CDR3 DNA follows: TGTGCCAGCAGCTTGGACCAGCGGGAGGTCACAGATACGCAGTATTTT. Translation gives CASSLDQREVTDTQYF. This sequence joins TRBV7-9 and TRBJ2-3; 9 nucleotides line up with TRBD2. CDR1 is SEHNR and CDR2 is FQNEAQ in the germline V gene (reference sequence). J was trimmed by 2 bases and V by 3 bases; bases with no gene match: 6. The CDR3 contains 16 residues.

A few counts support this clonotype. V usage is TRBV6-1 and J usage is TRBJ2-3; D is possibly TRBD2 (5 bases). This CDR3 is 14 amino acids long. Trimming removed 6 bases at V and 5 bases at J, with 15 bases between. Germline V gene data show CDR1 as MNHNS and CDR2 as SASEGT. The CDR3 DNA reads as TGTGCCAGCAGCGAGGGCCCCGGCAGAGATACGCAGTATTTT. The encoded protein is CASSEGPGRDTQYF.

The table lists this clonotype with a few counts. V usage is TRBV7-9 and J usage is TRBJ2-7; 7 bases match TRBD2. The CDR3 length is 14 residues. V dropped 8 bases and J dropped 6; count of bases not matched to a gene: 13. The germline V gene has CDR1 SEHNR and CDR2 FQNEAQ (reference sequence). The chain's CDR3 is CASARSAGYGEQYF. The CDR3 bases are TGTGCCAGCGCTAGATCAGCGGGATATGGCGAGCAGTACTTC.

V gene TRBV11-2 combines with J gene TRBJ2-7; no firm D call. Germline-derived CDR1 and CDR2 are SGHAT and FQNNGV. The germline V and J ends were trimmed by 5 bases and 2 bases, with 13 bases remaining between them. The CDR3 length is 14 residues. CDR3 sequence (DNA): TGTGCCAGCAGCCCAGGACCAGCTGCCTACGAGCAGTACTTC. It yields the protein CASSPGPAAYEQYF. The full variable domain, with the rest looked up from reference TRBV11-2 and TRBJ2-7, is EAGVAQSPRYKIIEKRQSVAFWCNPISGHATLYWYQQILGQGPKLLIQFQNNGVVDDSQLPKDRFSAERLKGVDSTLKIQPAKLEDSAVYLCASSPGPAAYEQYFGPGTRLTVT.